These T cell receptor beta chains were read from a single sample in a study of blood T cell repertoires in COVID-19. Repertoires were generated with immunoSEQ multiplex PCR, while TCRdb's copy carries only in-frame clones and drops some. Of around 190,000 clones listed, 89% are singletons. Sequencing was done on a sample of peripheral blood. The receptor set was obtained from a man younger than 30 who had recovered from COVID-19. Both conserved end residues are part of each CDR3. D genes are given only for firm matches. Rows may omit the clone size; those that give it use once, few, many or a size class.

v_gene,j_gene,abundance,d_gene,CDR3aa,CDR3nt
TRBV7-2,TRBJ2-3,-,-,CASSLSAGFTDTQYF,TGTGCCAGCAGCTTGTCAGCGGGCTTCACAGATACGCAGTATTTT
TRBV12-3/TRBV12-4,TRBJ2-7,-,-,CASSIALYEQYF,TGTGCCAGCAGTATAGCCCTCTACGAGCAGTACTTC
TRBV28,TRBJ1-4,-,-,CASSFSTTNEKLFF,TGTGCCAGCAGTTTTAGTACAACTAATGAAAAACTGTTTTTT
TRBV24-1,TRBJ2-3,-,-,CATSDLPMWRRMDTDTQYF,TGTGCCACCAGTGATTTGCCAATGTGGAGGAGGATGGACACAGATACGCAGTATTTT
TRBV10-2,TRBJ2-7,-,-,CASSKLVNEQYF,TGCGCCAGCAGTAAACTAGTCAACGAGCAGTACTTC
TRBV9,TRBJ1-1,once,-,CASTAANMNTEAFF,TGTGCCAGCACGGCGGCCAATATGAACACTGAAGCTTTCTTT
TRBV6-2/TRBV6-3,TRBJ2-5,-,-,CASSQLTSSRETQYF,TGTGCCAGCAGCCAACTTACTAGTTCACGAGAGACCCAGTACTTC
TRBV14,TRBJ2-1,-,-,CASSHGDEQFF,TGTGCCAGCAGCCACGGGGATGAGCAGTTCTTC
TRBV29-1,TRBJ1-1,-,TRBD1,CSVVRDRGRGTEAFF,TGCAGCGTGGTCCGGGACAGGGGGCGCGGCACTGAAGCTTTCTTT
TRBV29-1,TRBJ1-1,once,TRBD1,CSAMTGVNTEAFF,TGCAGCGCCATGACAGGGGTTAACACTGAAGCTTTCTTT
TRBV6-2/TRBV6-3,TRBJ2-7,-,TRBD1,CASSLTGTSYGYEQYF,TGTGCCAGCAGCCTGACAGGGACATCTTATGGCTACGAGCAGTACTTC
TRBV9,TRBJ2-7,once,-,CASSGLRGNEQYF,TGTGCCAGCAGCGGCCTCCGGGGGAACGAGCAGTACTTC
TRBV24-1,TRBJ1-2,-,-,CATSDPIQDYGYTF,TGTGCCACCAGTGATCCTATCCAGGACTATGGCTACACCTTC
TRBV5-6,TRBJ2-7,-,-,CASSPTSSYEQYF,TGTGCCAGCAGCCCGACTAGCTCCTACGAGCAGTACTTC
TRBV19,TRBJ1-1,-,-,CASSIYSGNTEAFF,TGTGCCAGTAGTATCTACAGTGGGAACACTGAAGCTTTCTTT
TRBV2,TRBJ2-1,-,TRBD2,CASSGPSGVDNEQFF,TGTGCCAGCAGTGGACCTAGCGGGGTAGACAATGAGCAGTTCTTC
TRBV7-8,TRBJ2-2,-,TRBD2,CASSRQREMGGELFF,TGTGCCAGCAGCCGTCAGCGGGAGATGGGCGGGGAGCTGTTTTTT
TRBV19,TRBJ1-5,-,TRBD1,CASSPPGGVNQPQHF,TGTGCCAGTAGTCCGCCAGGGGGCGTCAATCAGCCCCAGCATTTT
TRBV28,TRBJ1-5,-,-,CASRSGNSNQPQHF,TGTGCCAGCAGATCGGGGAACAGCAATCAGCCCCAGCATTTT
TRBV2,TRBJ2-1,-,TRBD2,CATGLAGGLSNEQFF,TGTGCCACCGGACTAGCGGGAGGATTAAGCAATGAGCAGTTCTTC
TRBV6-2/TRBV6-3,TRBJ2-1,once,TRBD2,CASSPRGSSYNEQFF,TGTGCCAGCAGTCCGCGGGGGAGCTCCTACAATGAGCAGTTCTTC
TRBV7-9,TRBJ1-3,-,TRBD1,CASSTRTGGSGNTIYF,TGTGCCAGCAGCACCCGGACAGGGGGCTCTGGAAACACCATATATTTT
TRBV27,TRBJ2-1,-,TRBD2,CASRELAGGNEQFF,TGTGCCAGTAGGGAACTAGCGGGGGGCAATGAGCAGTTCTTC
TRBV19,TRBJ2-3,-,-,CASNREYSTDTQYF,TGTGCCAGTAATAGGGAGTATAGCACAGATACGCAGTATTTT
TRBV28,TRBJ1-4,-,-,CATKAPGEKLFF,TGTGCCACCAAGGCCCCGGGAGAAAAACTGTTTTTT
TRBV6-5,TRBJ2-5,once,-,CASSYLGGETQYF,TGTGCCAGCAGTTACTTGGGCGGGGAGACCCAGTACTTC
TRBV18,TRBJ1-4,-,-,CASSNDRNEKLFF,TGTGCCAGCTCAAACGACAGAAATGAAAAACTGTTTTTT
TRBV7-2,TRBJ2-3,few,-,CASSLGARAVADTQYF,TGTGCCAGCAGCTTAGGGGCCAGGGCGGTTGCAGATACGCAGTATTTT
TRBV7-2,TRBJ2-3,-,-,CASSPDRSTDTQYF,TGTGCCAGCAGCCCAGACAGGTCCACAGATACGCAGTATTTT
TRBV3-1/TRBV3-2,TRBJ2-5,-,-,CASSHAGDQYF,TGTGCCAGCAGCCATGCAGGGGACCAGTACTTC
TRBV5-1,TRBJ2-3,-,-,CASSLGLNTDTQYF,TGCGCCAGCAGCTTGGGACTAAACACAGATACGCAGTATTTT
TRBV2,TRBJ1-5,-,TRBD1,CASSGDSPREPQHF,TGTGCCAGCAGTGGGGACAGCCCAAGGGAGCCCCAGCATTTT
TRBV19,TRBJ2-1,-,-,CASSYYTEPPNNEQFF,TGTGCCAGTAGTTACTACACCGAGCCCCCCAACAATGAGCAGTTCTTC